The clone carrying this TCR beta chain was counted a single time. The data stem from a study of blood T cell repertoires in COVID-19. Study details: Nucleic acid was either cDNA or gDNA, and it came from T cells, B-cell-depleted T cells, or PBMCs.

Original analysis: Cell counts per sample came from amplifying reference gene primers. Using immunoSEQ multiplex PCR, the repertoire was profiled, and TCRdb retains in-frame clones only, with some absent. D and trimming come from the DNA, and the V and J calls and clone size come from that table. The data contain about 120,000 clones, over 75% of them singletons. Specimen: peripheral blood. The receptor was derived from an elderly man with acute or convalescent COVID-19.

The CDR3 region is CAWRLTSAYNEQFF. The DNA for the CDR3 is TGTGCCTGGAGGTTGACTAGCGCGTACAATGAGCAGTTCTTC. The V gene is TRBV30, the J gene TRBJ2-1; 8 bases map to TRBD2. The germline gives CDR1 GTSNPN, CDR2 SVGIG (reference sequence). This CDR3 spans 14 amino acids. With 3 bases clipped from V and 4 bases from J, the junction kept 5 bases outside the gene matches.